One sample yielded the 21 T cell receptor beta chains listed below, sequenced in a study of T-cell memory formation after mild COVID-19. TCRdb passed the 5' RACE reads through MiXCR, listing each CDR3 protein once. The sample contains approximately 350,000 distinct CDR3 sequences, roughly 14% of which appear only once. The specimen sequenced was PBMCs or a T cell subset sorted from them (not recorded which). These receptors were taken from a man aged 18-30 years who had mild COVID-19 (a few samples of this study predate the infection). Cell type and time point are not known.

This clonotype appeared a few times. V usage is TRBV4-1 and J usage is TRBJ2-4; D gene ambiguous. The germline gives CDR1 MGHRA, CDR2 YSYEKL. The germline V and J ends were trimmed by 1 base and 0 bases, with 10 bases remaining between them. The CDR3 has 16 amino acids. CDR3 protein: CASSQVLTLAKNIQYF. The CDR3 DNA follows: TGCGCCAGCAGCCAAGTCCTTACACTAGCCAAAAACATTCAGTACTTC.

The gene calls are TRBV5-1 and TRBJ1-2; D is uncertain. Between the trimmed V and J ends, which lost 2 bases and 5 bases, there was a span of 16 bases. Germline V lookup: CDR1 SGHRS, CDR2 YFSETQ. The CDR3 consists of 15 residues. CDR3 sequence reads: CASSFRTGGNYGYTF. The CDR3 DNA reads TGCGCCAGCAGCTTCCGAACCGGCGGCAATTATGGCTACACCTTC.

This sequence joins TRBV7-9 and TRBJ2-1; D possibly corresponds to TRBD2 (6 bases). The germline CDR1 and CDR2 sequences are SEHNR and FQNEAQ (reference sequence). The CDR3 is 13 amino acids. V was clipped by 5 bases and J by 7 bases, with 12 bases between them. CDR3 coding DNA: TGTGCCAGCAGCATCTGGGGGGAGAATGAGCAGTTCTTC. Translating gives CASSIWGENEQFF. The whole variable domain, filled in from reference TRBV7-9 and TRBJ2-1, reads DTGVSQNPRHKITKRGQNVTFRCDPISEHNRLYWYRQTLGQGPEFLTYFQNEAQLEKSRLLSDRFSAERPKGSFSTLEIQRTEQGDSAMYLCASSIWGENEQFFGPGTRLTVL.

This clonotype has just a few counts. The V and J genes are TRBV11-3 and TRBJ2-7, with D perhaps being TRBD1 or TRBD2 (5 bases each). From germline, CDR1 is SGHNT and CDR2 YENEEA. This CDR3 has 12 residues. The V and J ends lost 5 bases and 7 bases respectively, with 12 bases between them. CDR3 DNA: TGTGCCAGCAGCAGGGACGGTCTGGAGCAGTACTTC. It encodes CASSRDGLEQYF.

This clonotype came up a few times. The rearrangement links TRBV2 to TRBJ2-5; TRBD1 matches at 11 bases. Looked up from germline, CDR1 is SNHLY and CDR2 is FYNNEI. V gave up 5 bases and J gave up 5 bases; unmatched junction bases: 7. This CDR3 has 15 amino acids. CDR3: CASSNRDRGVETQYF. The CDR3 DNA sequence: TGTGCCAGCAGTAACCGGGACAGGGGGGTTGAGACCCAGTACTTC.

This clonotype was seen only a few times. The chain is built from TRBV5-6 and TRBJ2-7; TRBD1 agrees at 7 bases. The germline CDR1 and CDR2 sequences are SGHDT and YYEEEE. The CDR3 extends over 12 amino acids. The V segment lost 4 bases and the J segment 4 bases; nucleotides outside the gene matches: 2. The CDR3 region has the DNA TGTGCCAGCAGCCAGGGACAGTACGAGCAGTACGTC. Amino acids: CASSQGQYEQYV.

This clonotype was seen more than once but under ten times. This rearrangement joins TRBV6-5 to TRBJ2-1; D is possibly TRBD1 or TRBD2 (5 bases each). Per the germline V gene, CDR1 is MNHEY and CDR2 is SVGAGI. V lost 5 bases and J 5 bases, leaving 10 bases between the germline ends. CDR3 size: 13 residues. This CDR3 reads CASSLRGNNEQFF. CDR3 bases: TGTGCCAGCAGTCTTCGGGGCAACAATGAGCAGTTCTTC.

This clonotype was detected a few times. The rearrangement uses TRBV7-9 and TRBJ2-7, with D possibly matching TRBD2 (5 bases). This CDR3 region has 14 residues. Germline values: CDR1 SEHNR, CDR2 FQNEAQ (reference sequence). The V and J ends lost 5 bases and 6 bases respectively, with 17 bases between them. The CDR3 is CASSPRRGIVEQYV. The CDR3 DNA is TGTGCCAGCAGCCCCCGACGGGGTATTGTCGAGCAGTACGTC.

A few counts support this clonotype. The J gene is TRBJ2-5, the V gene TRBV5-1; 7 nucleotides line up with TRBD2. Germline V CDR1 and CDR2: SGHRS, YFSETQ. The CDR3 length is 15 residues. V was pared by 5 bases and J by 0 bases, with 7 bases of the junction left unmatched. The CDR3 reads CASRKTGTNQETQYF. The CDR3, as DNA: TGCGCCAGCAGGAAAACCGGGACTAACCAAGAGACCCAGTACTTC.

This clonotype was recorded a few times. The genes are TRBV7-8 and TRBJ2-2; D tentatively reads TRBD1 or TRBD2 (6 bases each). Trimming stripped 5 bases from V and 2 bases from J, with 15 bases between. The length of the CDR3 is 16 residues. The germline V gene has CDR1 SGHVS and CDR2 FQNEAQ. The CDR3 DNA is TGTGCCAGCAGCCAAGGGACGGGGGCCAACACCGGGGAGCTGTTTTTT. Protein sequence: CASSQGTGANTGELFF. Together with reference TRBV7-8 and TRBJ2-2, the CDR3 gives the full variable domain: GAGVSQSPRYKVAKRGQDVALRCDPISGHVSLFWYQQALGQGPEFLTYFQNEAQLDKSGLPSDRFFAERPEGSVSTLKIQRTQQEDSAVYLCASSQGTGANTGELFFGEGSRLTVL.

J is TRBJ2-1 and V is TRBV20-1; D is undetermined. CDR1 is DFQATT, CDR2 SNEGSKA, per germline (reference sequence). V was pared by 4 bases and J by 1 base, with 8 bases between. CDR3 length: 13 amino acids. The CDR3 region is CSAKHFSYNEQFF. As DNA, the CDR3 is TGCAGTGCTAAACATTTTTCCTACAATGAGCAGTTCTTC.

This clonotype has a handful of counts. The rearrangement links TRBV10-2 to TRBJ1-1; tentatively, D is TRBD1 (5 bases). This CDR3 is 14 amino acids long. The V gene lost 6 bases and the J gene lost 6 bases, with 17 bases spanning the gap. Germline-derived CDR1 and CDR2 are WSHSY and SAAADI. This chain's CDR3 is CASREGREGAEAFF. The CDR3 DNA sequence: TGCGCCAGCAGGGAGGGACGGGAGGGCGCTGAAGCTTTCTTT.

The chain uses TRBV4-3 and TRBJ2-3, with TRBD2 matching over 11 bases. Germline loops: CDR1 LGHNA, CDR2 YSLEER. The V gene end was trimmed by 2 bases and the J gene end by 0 bases; junction bases not matched to a gene: 7. This CDR3 has 18 residues. This CDR3 is CASSQRTGLADSTDTQYF. CDR3 nucleotide sequence: TGCGCCAGCAGCCAAAGAACGGGACTAGCGGACAGCACAGATACGCAGTATTTT.

This clonotype was detected only a few times. This chain uses TRBV7-2 with TRBJ1-2; the D gene is possibly TRBD1 (6 bases). Germline loops: CDR1 SGHTA, CDR2 FQGNSA. The ends were cut back, 5 bases at V and 11 bases at J, with 18 bases in the middle. This CDR3 region has 13 residues. The CDR3 is CASSSGQQYGYTF. CDR3 coding DNA: TGTGCCAGCAGCAGTGGACAGCAATACGGGTACACCTTC.

This clonotype was counted a few times. This rearrangement joins TRBV10-3 to TRBJ2-2, with a possible D match to TRBD2 (5 bases). The ends were cut back, 0 bases at V and 6 bases at J, with 11 bases in the middle. From germline, CDR1 is ENHRY and CDR2 SYGVKD. The CDR3 is 15 residues long. CDR3 residues: CAISESRVSAGELFF. The CDR3, as DNA: TGTGCCATCAGTGAGTCGAGGGTATCCGCCGGGGAGCTGTTTTTT.

The rearrangement links TRBV3-1 to TRBJ2-7; 8 bases align to TRBD2. CDR1 is LGHDT and CDR2 is YNNKEL in the germline V gene (reference sequence). Trimming cost V 3 bases and J 3 bases; bases outside gene matches: 7. The CDR3 contains 15 residues. The CDR3 DNA follows: TGTGCCAGCAGCCATTGGGGCGGGGGGCACTACGAGCAGTACTTC. It encodes CASSHWGGGHYEQYF.

This clonotype was counted many times. The chain couples TRBV29-1 to TRBJ2-1; D might be TRBD2 (6 bases). This CDR3 is 14 amino acids long. CDR1 and CDR2 from the germline V gene are SQVTM and ANQGSEA. V lost 8 bases to trimming and J lost 6 bases, with 20 bases between them. CDR3 in DNA: TGCAGCTTCGGGGCGGCGGGGACGGGCAATGAGCAGTTCTTC. Residues: CSFGAAGTGNEQFF.

This clonotype showed up just a few times. V is TRBV29-1 and J is TRBJ2-7; 7 bases match TRBD2. J lost 3 bases, V lost 0 bases, and 5 bases had no gene match. The CDR3 sequence is 14 residues long. Germline V CDR1 and CDR2: SQVTM, ANQGSEA. The CDR3 sequence: CSVEEGRGFYEQYF. In DNA, the CDR3 is TGCAGCGTTGAAGAAGGGCGGGGGTTCTACGAGCAGTACTTC.

This clonotype was counted at least ten times. The V call is TRBV5-1, the J call TRBJ2-1, with D tentatively TRBD1 (6 bases). Per germline, CDR1 SGHRS and CDR2 YFSETQ. The CDR3 sequence is 14 residues long. Trimming removed 2 bases from V and 5 bases from J, with 11 bases in between. The CDR3 here is CASSFLQGNNEQFF. In nucleotides, the CDR3 is TGCGCCAGCAGCTTTCTACAGGGTAACAATGAGCAGTTCTTC.

This clonotype was detected ten times or more. The rearrangement links TRBV5-1 to TRBJ2-2; D not resolved. V shed 4 bases and J shed 8 bases, with 12 bases lying between them. In germline, CDR1 is SGHRS, CDR2 YFSETQ. CDR3 size: 13 residues. For the CDR3, the DNA is TGCGCCAGCAGCCCCCAAGGGTCGGGGGAGCTGTTTTTT. It yields the protein CASSPQGSGELFF. The whole variable domain, filled in from reference TRBV5-1 and TRBJ2-2, reads KAGVTQTPRYLIKTRGQQVTLSCSPISGHRSVSWYQQTPGQGLQFLFEYFSETQRNKGNFPGRFSGRQFSNSRSEMNVSTLELGDSALYLCASSPQGSGELFFGEGSRLTVL.

Only a few counts were recorded for this clonotype. The gene calls are TRBV20-1 and TRBJ2-3; D perhaps matches TRBD2 (6 bases). V was pared by 0 bases and J by 7 bases, with 8 bases between. CDR3 size: 12 residues. The germline V gene encodes CDR1 DFQATT and CDR2 SNEGSKA (reference sequence). The CDR3 bases are TGCAGTGCTAGAGAAGGGAGGTATACGCAGTATTTT. The encoded protein is CSAREGRYTQYF.